A single sample gave rise to the 17 T cell receptor beta chains below, sequenced in a study of shared T cell receptors in the human thymus. Data came from immunoSEQ multiplex PCR; TCRdb stores just in-frame clones and leaves some out. The sample shows about 500,000 clones, more than 75% of them seen only once. These data were also filed under a second study, of human thymus T cells.

The sequenced material came from thymocytes. All receptors derive from a boy under two years old with a congenital heart defect.

This chain joins TRBV30 and TRBJ1-5, with 7 bases that match TRBD1. The CDR3 covers 13 residues. Germline V gives CDR1 GTSNPN, CDR2 SVGIG (reference sequence). Losses at the gene ends were 3 bases for V and 5 bases for J; bases not matched to a gene: 4. The CDR3 nucleotides read TGTGCCTGGAGCCCAGGGGGATATCAGCCCCAGCATTTT. Protein: CAWSPGGYQPQHF.

The chain couples TRBV9 to TRBJ2-1; 10 bases are shared with TRBD1. The CDR3 totals 17 residues. V lost 0 bases and J lost 2; bases outside the gene matches: 5. In germline, CDR1 is SGDLS, CDR2 YYNGEE. CDR3 sequence (DNA): TGTGCCAGCAGCGTAGCTACGGACAGGGGGGCCTACAATGAGCAGTTCTTC. Encoded protein: CASSVATDRGAYNEQFF.

This clone was picked up a small number of times. The chain is built from TRBV15 and TRBJ1-5, with 9 bases fitting TRBD1. Germline values: CDR1 LNHNV, CDR2 YYDKDF (reference sequence). J gave up 0 bases and V 0 bases, and 9 bases lay outside the gene matches. The length of the CDR3 is 19 residues. CDR3 DNA sequence: TGTGCCACCAGCAGAGATTTAAAAGGGACAGGGAATAGCAATCAGCCCCAGCATTTT. This gives the protein CATSRDLKGTGNSNQPQHF. The full variable domain, rest sourced from reference TRBV15 and TRBJ1-5, is DAMVIQNPRYQVTQFGKPVTLSCSQTLNHNVMYWYQQKSSQAPKLLFHYYDKDFNNEADTPDNFQSRRPNTSFCFLDIRSPGLGDTAMYLCATSRDLKGTGNSNQPQHFGDGTRLSIL.

The chain combines TRBV27 with TRBJ2-7; a possible D gene is TRBD2 (6 bases). Deletions cut 4 bases from V and 3 bases from J, with 10 bases between. Germline CDR1 is MNHEY and CDR2 is SMNVEV (reference sequence). The length of the CDR3 is 13 residues. CDR3 DNA: TGTGCCAGCAGTTGGCGGGACCGCTACGAGCAGTACTTC. Amino acids: CASSWRDRYEQYF.

CDR3 in amino acids: CASSQDKGARDEAFF. The CDR3 region has the DNA TGTGCCAGCAGCCAAGATAAAGGGGCCAGGGATGAAGCTTTCTTT. The V gene is TRBV4-2, the J gene TRBJ1-1, with D perhaps TRBD1 (5 bases). Deletions cut 0 bases from V and 7 bases from J, with 15 bases between. CDR1 and CDR2 from the germline V gene are LGHNA and YNFKEQ. This CDR3 region has 15 residues.

This chain uses TRBV7-3 with TRBJ2-2; the D is unclear. Per the germline V gene, CDR1 is SGHTA and CDR2 is FQGTGA. Trimming took off 2 bases at V and 6 bases at J, with 13 bases between the two ends. The CDR3 contains 15 residues. The CDR3, as DNA: TGTGCCAGCAGCTTAGCTAGTCAGATTCCCGGGGAGCTGTTTTTT. It is translated as CASSLASQIPGELFF.

The chain recombines TRBV10-2 with TRBJ1-2; 11 positions agree with TRBD1. Germline CDR1 is WSHSY and CDR2 is SAAADI. CDR3 size: 12 residues. V was pared by 6 bases and J by 8 bases, with 2 bases of the junction left unmatched. The CDR3 DNA follows: TGCGCCAGCAGGGGACAGGGGGAAGGCTACACCTTC. Residues: CASRGQGEGYTF.

This clone appeared a single time. The rearrangement links TRBV5-1 to TRBJ2-7, with D unresolved. CDR3 length: 12 residues. Germline values: CDR1 SGHRS, CDR2 YFSETQ. The V end lost 4 bases, the J end lost 6 bases, and 11 bases lay between the germline ends. This CDR3 is CASSLDSSEQYF. The CDR3 DNA is TGCGCCAGCAGCCTAGACTCTTCCGAGCAGTACTTC. Using reference TRBV5-1 and TRBJ2-7 for the parts outside the CDR3, the full variable domain is KAGVTQTPRYLIKTRGQQVTLSCSPISGHRSVSWYQQTPGQGLQFLFEYFSETQRNKGNFPGRFSGRQFSNSRSEMNVSTLELGDSALYLCASSLDSSEQYFGPGTRLTVT.

DNA for the CDR3: TGTGCCTGGAGTGCTAAAGATTACAGGGGTGAAAAACTGTTTTTT. Protein sequence: CAWSAKDYRGEKLFF. The chain is built from TRBV30 and TRBJ1-4, with TRBD1 identical over 7 bases. The CDR3 loop spans 15 amino acids. Germline loops: CDR1 GTSNPN, CDR2 SVGIG (reference sequence). The ends lost 1 base at V and 7 bases at J; junction bases unmatched: 9. Variable domain in full (rest from reference TRBV30 and TRBJ1-4): SQTIHQWPATLVQPVGSPLSLECTVEGTSNPNLYWYRQAAGRGLQLLFYSVGIGQISSEVPQNLSASRPQDRQFILSSKKLLLSDSGFYLCAWSAKDYRGEKLFFGSGTQLSVL.

This chain uses TRBV23-1 with TRBJ1-3; 10 nucleotides line up with TRBD1. TRBV23-1 is assigned to the ORF class and has an uncertain function. Trimming at V came to 6 bases and at J to 0 bases, leaving 5 bases not matched to a gene. This CDR3 has 16 residues. The CDR3 nucleotides are TGCGCCAGCAGGAGACAGGGGGCGAGCTCTGGAAACACCATATATTTT. It specifies CASRRQGASSGNTIYF.

Only a few counts were recorded for this clone. V usage is TRBV19 and J usage is TRBJ2-2; 8 bases map to TRBD2. The CDR3 runs 15 residues. The germline gives CDR1 LNHDA, CDR2 SQIVND (reference sequence). J was trimmed by 6 bases and V by 3 bases; bases with no gene match: 6. The CDR3 protein is CASSIGAGVAGELFF. In nucleotides, the CDR3 is TGTGCCAGTAGTATCGGAGCGGGAGTGGCCGGGGAGCTGTTTTTT.

The chain carries TRBV7-2 and TRBJ2-7; 8 positions match TRBD1. Germline V gene sequence: CDR1 SGHTA, CDR2 FQGNSA. There are 13 residues in the CDR3. Trimming removed 2 bases from V and 7 bases from J; junction bases left unmatched: 4. The CDR3 DNA reads as TGTGCCAGCAGCTTACAGGGGGCGAGGGAGCAGTACTTC. As protein: CASSLQGAREQYF.

For this clone: At one boundary the junction diverges from the germline segment, which might be a read error. V gene TRBV5-4 combines with J gene TRBJ2-7; D possibly corresponds to TRBD1 (5 bases). The germline gives CDR1 SGHNT, CDR2 YYREEE (reference sequence). The CDR3 spans 16 residues. CDR3 in DNA: TGTGCCAGCACCTTGCAGGGCTTGGGGAATCCCTACGAGCAGTACTTC. This gives the protein CASTLQGLGNPYEQYF.

The chain links TRBV4-2 to TRBJ2-1; TRBD2 matches at 14 bases. This CDR3 is built from 18 residues. Unmatched junction bases numbered 11, after V lost 2 bases and J lost 8 bases. Germline V lookup: CDR1 LGHNA, CDR2 YNFKEQ. The CDR3 spells CASSQFVGGLAGGHEQFF. The CDR3 DNA follows: TGTGCCAGCAGCCAATTTGTCGGCGGACTAGCGGGAGGTCATGAGCAGTTCTTC.

The V call is TRBV5-4, the J call TRBJ1-1; a possible D gene is TRBD1 (5 bases). This CDR3 comprises 18 residues. Germline V gene sequence: CDR1 SGHNT, CDR2 YYREEE (reference sequence). V lost 4 bases, J lost 2 bases, and 24 bases lay in between. The CDR3 here is CASSHRTPTKPNNTEAFF. Here the CDR3 DNA reads TGTGCCAGCAGCCACCGGACACCTACAAAGCCGAACAACACTGAAGCTTTCTTT.

Only a few counts were recorded for this clone. This sequence joins TRBV30 and TRBJ2-5; 7 bases are a match to TRBD2. Trimming cost V 1 base and J 3 bases; bases outside gene matches: 11. CDR1 GTSNPN and CDR2 SVGIG come from the germline V gene (reference sequence). The CDR3 is 16 amino acids. The CDR3 DNA reads TGTGCCTGGAGTGATGGGTCGGGAGGCCGCAAAGAGACCCAGTACTTC. Protein sequence: CAWSDGSGGRKETQYF.

The V call is TRBV2, the J call TRBJ2-7; maybe TRBD1 (6 bases). Germline loops: CDR1 SNHLY, CDR2 FYNNEI. This CDR3 region has 12 residues. Trimming stripped 1 base from V and 7 bases from J, with 8 bases between. Here the CDR3 DNA reads TGTGCCAGCAGTGAAGGCCAGGGGGAGCAGTACTTC. Protein sequence: CASSEGQGEQYF.